This is a list of T cell receptor beta chains from one sample in a study of T cell responses to AZD1222 COVID-19 vaccine. Assay: immunoSEQ multiplex PCR; the TCRdb copy retains only in-frame clones and omits some. The sample carries 100,000 to 150,000 clones, 90% recorded once. Source: peripheral blood, taken on day 0 of AZD1222 vaccination. These receptors all stem from an adult in good health. CDR3s include the opening cysteine and the closing phenylalanine or tryptophan.

J gene,V gene,CDR3 protein
TRBJ2-5,TRBV7-2,CASSFGQGQETQYF
TRBJ1-5,TRBV30,CAWSRQQRDQPQHF
TRBJ1-1,TRBV5-1,CASSRTGGTEAFF
TRBJ2-3,TRBV6-2/TRBV6-3,CASSYGGGQGTDTQYF
TRBJ1-2,TRBV11-2,CASSLGPAKWGYTF
TRBJ2-7,TRBV13,CASTRGRPSYEQYF
TRBJ1-2,TRBV19,CASYLDGNYGYTF
TRBJ1-3,TRBV6-5,CASRAQGAGNTIYF
TRBJ2-2,TRBV10-1,CASGRSGSNTGELFF
TRBJ2-3,TRBV24-1,CATSDPGTTDTQYF
TRBJ1-6,TRBV11-2,CASSLIQGPYNSPLHF
TRBJ1-6,TRBV27,CASGRHGSSPLHF
TRBJ1-5,TRBV12-3/TRBV12-4,CASTPGLQPQHF
TRBJ2-7,TRBV11-2,CASSLGAGQYYEQYF
TRBJ2-6,TRBV6-6,CASRVQGSGANVLTF
TRBJ1-2,TRBV28,CASYGSIYGYTF
TRBJ1-3,TRBV7-2,CASSFGAIGNTIYF
TRBJ2-5,TRBV11-2,CASSLAGGPIGETQYF
TRBJ1-3,TRBV4-3,CASSQDRAGNTIYF
TRBJ1-1,TRBV10-3,CAIRDSRTEAFF
TRBJ2-3,TRBV19,CASRLGTDTQYF
TRBJ1-2,TRBV7-6,CASSQGWGADYGYTF
TRBJ2-5,TRBV7-2,CASSLGGAIQETQYF
TRBJ2-1,TRBV4-3,CASSQDLTSRATNEQFF
TRBJ2-7,TRBV10-1,CASSRGDRGTYEQYF
TRBJ2-7,TRBV27,CASSLSSGARTYEQYF
TRBJ1-4,TRBV2,CASKGGTNEKLFF
TRBJ1-3,TRBV6-2/TRBV6-3,CASSLTPDSGNTIYF
TRBJ1-2,TRBV6-5,CASSNYRGADYGYTF
TRBJ1-2,TRBV19,CASSIRPVEDNYGYTF
TRBJ1-5,TRBV29-1,CSVTHAGTGGNQPQHF
TRBJ1-6,TRBV9,CASSASQGRTSPLHF
TRBJ1-1,TRBV11-2,CASSPSGRAEAFF
TRBJ2-7,TRBV5-4,CASSAGDRRYEQYF
TRBJ2-1,TRBV7-3,CASSLPGRSYNEQFF
TRBJ1-3,TRBV12-3/TRBV12-4,CASAGSSGNTIYF
TRBJ2-1,TRBV4-3,CASSWGGSNEQFF
TRBJ1-2,TRBV6-6,CASSYSKSGADYGYTF
TRBJ1-1,TRBV6-1,CASSAGTAILNTEAFF
TRBJ1-1,TRBV5-1,CASSFGGGFTEAFF
TRBJ1-2,TRBV7-9,CASSPRGRYGYTF
TRBJ2-4,TRBV9,CASSERGGTKNIQYF
TRBJ2-5,TRBV5-1,CASRAEETQYF
TRBJ1-5,TRBV9,CASSGGAGNQPQHF
TRBJ2-7,TRBV5-4,CASADRGNEQYF
TRBJ1-5,TRBV5-8,CASSLGDRGGPQHF
TRBJ2-3,TRBV9,CASSARDPSTDTQYF
TRBJ1-2,TRBV9,CASSALGGAGQGYTF
TRBJ2-3,TRBV5-4,CASSPYGGAGTDTQYF
TRBJ2-1,TRBV5-5,CASSLAGQTGNNEQFF
TRBJ1-1,TRBV10-1,CASSESIGGRTEAFF
TRBJ2-7,TRBV7-2,CASSFSYEQYF